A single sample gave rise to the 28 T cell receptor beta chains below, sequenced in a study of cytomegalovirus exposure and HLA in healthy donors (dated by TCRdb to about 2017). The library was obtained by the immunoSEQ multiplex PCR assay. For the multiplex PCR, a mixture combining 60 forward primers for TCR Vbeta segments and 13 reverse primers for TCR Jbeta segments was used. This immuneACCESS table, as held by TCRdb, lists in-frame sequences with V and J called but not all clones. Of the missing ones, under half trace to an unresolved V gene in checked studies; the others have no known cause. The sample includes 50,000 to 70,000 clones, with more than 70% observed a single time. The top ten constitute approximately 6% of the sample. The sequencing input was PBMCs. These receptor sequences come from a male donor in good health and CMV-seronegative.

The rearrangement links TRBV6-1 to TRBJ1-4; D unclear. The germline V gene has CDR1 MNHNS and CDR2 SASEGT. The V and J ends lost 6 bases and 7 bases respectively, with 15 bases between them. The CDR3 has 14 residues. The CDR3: CASRPRVAGEKLFF. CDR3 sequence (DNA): TGTGCCAGCAGGCCGAGAGTTGCGGGTGAAAAACTGTTTTTT.

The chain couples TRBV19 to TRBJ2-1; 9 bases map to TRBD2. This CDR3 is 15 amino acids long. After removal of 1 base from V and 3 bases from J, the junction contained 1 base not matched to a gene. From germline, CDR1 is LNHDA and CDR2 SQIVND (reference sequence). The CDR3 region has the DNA TGTGCCAGTAGTATAGCAGCGGGGGGCTACAATGAGCAGTTCTTC. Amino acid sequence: CASSIAAGGYNEQFF.

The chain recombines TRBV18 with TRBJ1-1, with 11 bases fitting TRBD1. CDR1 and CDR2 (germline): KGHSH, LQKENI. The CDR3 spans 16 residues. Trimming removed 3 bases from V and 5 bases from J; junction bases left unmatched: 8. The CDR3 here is CASSPGQGADQTEAFF. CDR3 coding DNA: TGTGCCAGCTCACCCGGACAGGGGGCTGATCAAACTGAAGCTTTCTTT.

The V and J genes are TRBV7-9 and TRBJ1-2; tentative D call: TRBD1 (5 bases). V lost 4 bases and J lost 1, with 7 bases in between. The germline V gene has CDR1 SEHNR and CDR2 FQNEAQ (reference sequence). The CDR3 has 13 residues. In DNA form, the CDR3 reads TGTGCCAGCAGCTATGACAGTAACTATGGCTACACCTTC. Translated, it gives CASSYDSNYGYTF.

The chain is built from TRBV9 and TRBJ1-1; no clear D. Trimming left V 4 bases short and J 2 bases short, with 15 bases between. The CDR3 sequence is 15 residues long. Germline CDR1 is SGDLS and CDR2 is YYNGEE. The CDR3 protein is CASSPAAGYNTEAFF. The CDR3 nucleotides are TGTGCCAGCAGCCCCGCGGCGGGATACAACACTGAAGCTTTCTTT.

The CDR3 DNA is TGTGCCAGCTCACCTGGTCGGGACAGGGGGCTTTATAATGAAAAACTGTTTTTT. It codes for CASSPGRDRGLYNEKLFF. This rearrangement joins TRBV18 to TRBJ1-4; 12 nucleotides align to TRBD1. Germline V CDR1 and CDR2: KGHSH, LQKENI. V dropped 3 bases and J dropped 4; count of bases not matched to a gene: 9. This CDR3 contains 18 residues.

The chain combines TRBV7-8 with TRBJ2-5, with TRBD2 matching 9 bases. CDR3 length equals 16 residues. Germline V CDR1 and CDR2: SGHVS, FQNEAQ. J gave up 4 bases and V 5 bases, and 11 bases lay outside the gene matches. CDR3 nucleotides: TGTGCCAGCAGCGCTGAGCCGGGACTAGCAGGAGAGACCCAGTACTTC. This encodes CASSAEPGLAGETQYF.

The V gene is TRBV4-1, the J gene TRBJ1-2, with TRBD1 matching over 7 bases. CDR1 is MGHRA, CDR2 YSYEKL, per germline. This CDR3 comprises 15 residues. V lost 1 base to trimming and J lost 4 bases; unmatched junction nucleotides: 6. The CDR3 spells CASSQGGTEIYGYTF. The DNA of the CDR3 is TGCGCCAGCAGCCAAGGTGGGACAGAGATCTATGGCTACACCTTC.

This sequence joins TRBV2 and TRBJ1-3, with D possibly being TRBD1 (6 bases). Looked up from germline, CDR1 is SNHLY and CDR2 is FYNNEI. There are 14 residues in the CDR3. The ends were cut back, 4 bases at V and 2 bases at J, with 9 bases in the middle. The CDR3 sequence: CASSAPGAGNTIYF. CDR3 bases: TGTGCCAGCAGTGCGCCAGGGGCTGGAAACACCATATATTTT. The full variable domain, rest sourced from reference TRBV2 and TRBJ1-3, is EPEVTQTPSHQVTQMGQEVILRCVPISNHLYFYWYRQILGQKVEFLVSFYNNEISEKSEIFDDQFSVERPDGSNFTLKIRSTKLEDSAMYFCASSAPGAGNTIYFGEGSWLTVV.

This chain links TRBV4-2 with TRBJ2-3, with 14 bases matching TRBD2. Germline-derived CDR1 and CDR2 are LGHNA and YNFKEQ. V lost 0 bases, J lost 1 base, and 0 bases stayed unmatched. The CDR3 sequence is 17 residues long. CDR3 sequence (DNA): TGTGCCAGCAGCCAAGAGGGACTAGCGGGGGGCACAGATACGCAGTATTTT. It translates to CASSQEGLAGGTDTQYF.

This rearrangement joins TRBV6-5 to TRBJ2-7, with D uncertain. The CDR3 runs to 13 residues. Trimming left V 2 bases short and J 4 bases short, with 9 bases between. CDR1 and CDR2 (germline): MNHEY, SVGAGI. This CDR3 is CASSYGPRYEQYF. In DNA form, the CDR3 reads TGTGCCAGCAGTTACGGGCCTCGGTACGAGCAGTACTTC.

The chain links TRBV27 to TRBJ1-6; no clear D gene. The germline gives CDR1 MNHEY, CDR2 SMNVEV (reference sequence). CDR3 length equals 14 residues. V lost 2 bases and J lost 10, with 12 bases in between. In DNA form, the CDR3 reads TGTGCCAGCAGTTTAGGACTCTTAGGGTCACCCCTCCACTTT. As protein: CASSLGLLGSPLHF.

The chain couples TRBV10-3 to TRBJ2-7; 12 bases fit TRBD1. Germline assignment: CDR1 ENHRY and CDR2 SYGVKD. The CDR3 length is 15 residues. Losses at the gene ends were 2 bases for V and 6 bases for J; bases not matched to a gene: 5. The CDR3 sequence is CAISERGQGAGEQYF. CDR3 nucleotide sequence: TGTGCCATCAGTGAGCGGGGACAGGGGGCGGGCGAGCAGTACTTC.

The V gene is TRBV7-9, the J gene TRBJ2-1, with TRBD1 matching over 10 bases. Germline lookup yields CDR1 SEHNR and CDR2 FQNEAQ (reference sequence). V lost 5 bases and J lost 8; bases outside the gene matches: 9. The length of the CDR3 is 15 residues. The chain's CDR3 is CASSRPGTGDDEQFF. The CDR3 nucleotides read TGTGCCAGCAGCCGTCCCGGGACAGGGGACGATGAGCAGTTCTTC.

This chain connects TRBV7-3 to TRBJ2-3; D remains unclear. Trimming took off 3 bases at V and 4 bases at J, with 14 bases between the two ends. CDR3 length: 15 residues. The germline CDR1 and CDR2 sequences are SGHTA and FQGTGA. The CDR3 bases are TGTGCCAGCAGCTTGCTTCCTATCGAAGCAGATACGCAGTATTTT. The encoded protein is CASSLLPIEADTQYF. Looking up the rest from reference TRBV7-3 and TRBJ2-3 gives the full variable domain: GAGVSQTPSNKVTEKGKYVELRCDPISGHTALYWYRQSLGQGPEFLIYFQGTGAADDSGLPNDRFFAVRPEGSVSTLKIQRTERGDSAVYLCASSLLPIEADTQYFGPGTRLTVL.

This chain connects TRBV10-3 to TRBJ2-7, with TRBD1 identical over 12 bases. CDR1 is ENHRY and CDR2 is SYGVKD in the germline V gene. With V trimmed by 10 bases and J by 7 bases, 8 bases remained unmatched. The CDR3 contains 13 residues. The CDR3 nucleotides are TGTGCCACGGGAGGGACAGGGGGCTGGGAGCAGTACTTC. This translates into CATGGTGGWEQYF.

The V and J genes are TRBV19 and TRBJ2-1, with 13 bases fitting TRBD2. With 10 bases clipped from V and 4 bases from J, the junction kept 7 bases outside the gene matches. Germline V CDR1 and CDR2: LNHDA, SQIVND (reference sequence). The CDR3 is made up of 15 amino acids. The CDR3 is CATQVGLAGYNEQFF. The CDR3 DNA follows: TGTGCCACCCAAGTGGGACTAGCGGGGTACAATGAGCAGTTCTTC.

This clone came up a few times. DNA for the CDR3: TGTGCCAGCTACAGGGGGCCTGGGGAGCTGTTTTTT. It yields the protein CASYRGPGELFF. This chain connects TRBV6-6 to TRBJ2-2, with 9 nucleotides matching TRBD1. From germline, CDR1 is MNHNY and CDR2 SVGAGI (reference sequence). CDR3 length: 12 residues. The ends lost 8 bases at V and 8 bases at J; junction bases unmatched: 3.

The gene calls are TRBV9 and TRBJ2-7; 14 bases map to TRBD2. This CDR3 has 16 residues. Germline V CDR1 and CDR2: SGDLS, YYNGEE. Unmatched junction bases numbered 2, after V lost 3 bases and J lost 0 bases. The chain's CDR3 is CASSGTSGGSSYEQYF. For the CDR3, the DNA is TGTGCCAGCAGCGGGACTAGCGGGGGGAGCTCCTACGAGCAGTACTTC.

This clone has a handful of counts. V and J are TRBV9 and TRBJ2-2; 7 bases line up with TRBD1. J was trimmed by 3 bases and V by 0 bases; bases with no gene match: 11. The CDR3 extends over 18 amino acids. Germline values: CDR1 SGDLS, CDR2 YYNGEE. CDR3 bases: TGTGCCAGCAGCGTAGTTGGGACAGTGCTTACGGACACCGGGGAGCTGTTTTTT. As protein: CASSVVGTVLTDTGELFF. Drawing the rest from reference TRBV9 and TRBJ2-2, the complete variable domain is DSGVTQTPKHLITATGQRVTLRCSPRSGDLSVYWYQQSLDQGLQFLIQYYNGEERAKGNILERFSAQQFPDLHSELNLSSLELGDSALYFCASSVVGTVLTDTGELFFGEGSRLTVL.

The CDR3 protein is CASYREPYEQYF. In DNA, the CDR3 is TGTGCCAGTTACAGGGAACCCTACGAGCAGTACTTC. The chain carries TRBV2 and TRBJ2-7, with a weak D call TRBD1 (6 bases). The CDR3 runs to 12 residues. Germline V gene data show CDR1 as SNHLY and CDR2 as FYNNEI. The V gene lost 9 bases and the J gene lost 2 bases, with 11 bases spanning the gap. Full variable domain (missing parts from reference TRBV2 and TRBJ2-7): EPEVTQTPSHQVTQMGQEVILRCVPISNHLYFYWYRQILGQKVEFLVSFYNNEISEKSEIFDDQFSVERPDGSNFTLKIRSTKLEDSAMYFCASYREPYEQYFGPGTRLTVT.

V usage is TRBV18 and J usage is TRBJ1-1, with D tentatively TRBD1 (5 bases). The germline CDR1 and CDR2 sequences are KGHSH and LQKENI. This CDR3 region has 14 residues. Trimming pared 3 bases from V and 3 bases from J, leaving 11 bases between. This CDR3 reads CASSPMTADTEAFF. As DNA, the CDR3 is TGTGCCAGCTCACCTATGACAGCAGACACTGAAGCTTTCTTT.

The CDR3 DNA reads TGTGCCAGCAGTGTTGCGAGGGGGGGAAAAGAGACCCAGTACTTC. Amino acid sequence: CASSVARGGKETQYF. The J gene is TRBJ2-5, the V gene TRBV2, with D possibly matching TRBD2 (7 bases). Trimming pared 4 bases from V and 3 bases from J, leaving 15 bases between. There are 15 residues in the CDR3. From germline, CDR1 is SNHLY and CDR2 FYNNEI.

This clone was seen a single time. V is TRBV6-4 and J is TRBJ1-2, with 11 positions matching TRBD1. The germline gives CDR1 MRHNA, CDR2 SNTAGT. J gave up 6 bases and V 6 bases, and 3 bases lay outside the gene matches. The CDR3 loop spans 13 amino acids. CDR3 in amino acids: CASRRTGGDGYTF. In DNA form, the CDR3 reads TGTGCCAGCAGAAGGACAGGGGGCGATGGCTACACCTTC.

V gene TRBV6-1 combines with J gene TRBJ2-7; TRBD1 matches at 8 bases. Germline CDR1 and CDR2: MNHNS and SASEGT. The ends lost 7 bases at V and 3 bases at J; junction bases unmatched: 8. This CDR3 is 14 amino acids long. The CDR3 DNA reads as TGTGCCAGCACCTGGACAGGGTCCATCTACGAGCAGTACTTC. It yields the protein CASTWTGSIYEQYF.

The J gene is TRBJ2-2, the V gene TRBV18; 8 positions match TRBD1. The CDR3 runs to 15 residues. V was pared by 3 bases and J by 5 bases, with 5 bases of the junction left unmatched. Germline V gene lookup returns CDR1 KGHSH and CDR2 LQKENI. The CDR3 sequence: CASSPMDRETGELFF. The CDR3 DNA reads TGTGCCAGCTCACCGATGGACAGGGAAACCGGGGAGCTGTTTTTT.

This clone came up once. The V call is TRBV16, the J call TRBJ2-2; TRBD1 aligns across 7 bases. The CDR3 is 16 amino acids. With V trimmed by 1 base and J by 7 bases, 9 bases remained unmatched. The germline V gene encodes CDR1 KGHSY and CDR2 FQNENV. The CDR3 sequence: CASSQWGQRNVGELFF. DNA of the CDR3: TGTGCCAGCAGCCAATGGGGACAGAGGAATGTCGGGGAGCTGTTTTTT.

The CDR3 DNA follows: TGTGCCAGCAGCAGGCAGGGCGTCAGCAATCAGCCCCAGCATTTT. This codes for CASSRQGVSNQPQHF. The chain recombines TRBV21-1 with TRBJ1-5; the tabulated D call, TRBD1, remains unverified against the DNA. TRBV21-1 is a pseudogene segment. The CDR3 contains 15 residues.